The text below deals with one TCR beta chain. Germline V gene data show CDR1 as MNHGY and CDR2 as SAAAGT. V gave up 4 bases and J gave up 5 bases, with 6 bases separating them. The CDR3 runs 12 residues. The treatment is: preoperative locoregional IRX-2 cytokine immunotherapy. Preoperative locoregional IRX-2 cytokine immunotherapy was tested in the phase Ib source study. This sample is drawn from a study of preoperative IRX-2 immunotherapy in early breast cancer. Produced via immunoSEQ multiplex PCR; TCRdb's table is partial and in-frame only. The table shows 40,000 to 50,000 clones, with roughly 80% occurring only once.

The sequenced sample was tumor tissue, obtained after IRX-2 immunotherapy. The chain uses TRBV6-8 and TRBJ2-1; D gene uncertain. The receptor comes from a human donor with breast cancer. The CDR3, as DNA: TGTGCCAGCAGTTCCGACAACAATGAGCAGTTCTTC. Translating it yields CASSSDNNEQFF.